This passage covers 20 T cell receptor beta chains from one sample sequenced in a study of shared clonotypes between healthy human individuals. The table came from immunoSEQ multiplex PCR; TCRdb's copy has only in-frame clones and leaves some out. The table includes about 1.4 million clones, roughly 96% detected once. The specimen sequenced was naive CD4+ T cells sorted from blood. Subset indicated: CD45RA+ positively selected. These receptors were obtained from a young man in good health.

Turning to this clone: At one end, the junction sequence differs from germline, possibly due to a read error. The rearrangement joins TRBV7-2 to TRBJ2-6; TRBD1 matches 8 bases. This CDR3 is built from 13 residues. Germline V gene lookup returns CDR1 SGHTA and CDR2 FQGNSA. The CDR3 here is CASSSGQGRSLAF. The CDR3 DNA follows: TGTGCCAGCAGCTCCGGACAGGGACGATCTCTAGCTTTC.

This chain links TRBV6-1 with TRBJ1-2; D unclear. There are 15 residues in the CDR3. V was cut by 4 bases and J by 8 bases, with 20 bases left in between. The V gene's germline CDR1 is MNHNS and CDR2 SASEGT. Written as DNA, the CDR3 is TGTGCCAGCAGTGTTGGTGGTCTGCGGGAAGAGGGCTACACCTTC. Translation: CASSVGGLREEGYTF.

The V and J genes are TRBV18 and TRBJ2-3; D ambiguous. Trimming cost V 3 bases and J 5 bases, with 6 bases left between them. The CDR3 extends over 12 amino acids. Germline V gene sequence: CDR1 KGHSH, CDR2 LQKENI. This CDR3 reads CASSPDEDTQYF. CDR3 nucleotides: TGTGCCAGCTCACCTGATGAAGATACGCAGTATTTT.

The V and J genes are TRBV6-6 and TRBJ2-7, with 8 bases identical to TRBD2. The V and J ends lost 8 bases and 1 base, in that order; junction bases with no gene match: 4. Germline lookup yields CDR1 MNHNY and CDR2 SVGAGI (reference sequence). The CDR3 is 13 amino acids. CDR3 amino acids: CASGGGRSYEQYF. The CDR3 coding sequence is TGTGCCAGCGGGGGCGGGAGGTCCTACGAGCAGTACTTC.

V gene TRBV15 combines with J gene TRBJ1-5; TRBD1 is a possible D gene (6 bases). CDR3 length: 19 amino acids. V dropped 0 bases and J dropped 5 bases, with 23 bases sitting between them. From germline, CDR1 is LNHNV and CDR2 YYDKDF (reference sequence). CDR3 DNA sequence: TGTGCCACCAGCAGAGAGTGGACAGTGCTTTTCCAAACTCATCAGCCCCAGCATTTT. Amino acids: CATSREWTVLFQTHQPQHF. Using reference TRBV15 and TRBJ1-5 for the parts outside the CDR3, the full variable domain is DAMVIQNPRYQVTQFGKPVTLSCSQTLNHNVMYWYQQKSSQAPKLLFHYYDKDFNNEADTPDNFQSRRPNTSFCFLDIRSPGLGDTAMYLCATSREWTVLFQTHQPQHFGDGTRLSIL.

V gene TRBV28 combines with J gene TRBJ2-7; the D gene is possibly TRBD2 (5 bases). V gave up 6 bases and J gave up 3 bases, with 12 bases separating them. Germline V lookup: CDR1 MDHEN, CDR2 SYDVKM. The CDR3 extends over 13 amino acids. Written as DNA, the CDR3 is TGTGCCAGCAGCACGTTAGCGTTCTACGAGCAGTACTTC. This sequence encodes CASSTLAFYEQYF.

The CDR3 sequence is CASSLDRAGGPQFF. CDR3 nucleotide sequence: TGTGCCAGCAGCTTAGATCGAGCGGGAGGTCCGCAGTTCTTC. The gene calls are TRBV7-2 and TRBJ2-1; TRBD2 agrees at 9 bases. V lost 1 base and J lost 12; bases outside the gene matches: 7. The CDR3 spans 14 residues. Germline CDR1 is SGHTA and CDR2 is FQGNSA.

The CDR3 reads CASTKTGSNTEAFF. CDR3 bases: TGTGCCAGCACCAAGACAGGGTCAAACACTGAAGCTTTCTTT. The V call is TRBV9, the J call TRBJ1-1; 7 bases match TRBD1. This CDR3 contains 14 residues. CDR1 SGDLS and CDR2 YYNGEE come from the germline V gene. The ends lost 6 bases at V and 2 bases at J; junction bases unmatched: 7.

The V gene is TRBV5-1, the J gene TRBJ2-1; 7 nucleotides align to TRBD1. V lost 4 bases and J lost 3; bases outside the gene matches: 7. CDR3 length: 15 residues. Germline lookup yields CDR1 SGHRS and CDR2 YFSETQ. The CDR3 DNA follows: TGCGCCAGCAGCACCGACGGGACAGACTACAATGAGCAGTTCTTC. Protein product: CASSTDGTDYNEQFF.

The count of this clone is one. The chain combines TRBV6-1 with TRBJ2-3, with TRBD1 as a possible D gene (6 bases). The CDR3 has 14 residues. From germline, CDR1 is MNHNS and CDR2 SASEGT. The V end was cut by 3 bases, the J end by 1 base, with 8 bases between. CDR3 nucleotide sequence: TGTGCCAGCAGTGAGGGGGCCCGCACAGATACGCAGTATTTT. This codes for CASSEGARTDTQYF.

The rearrangement links TRBV18 to TRBJ2-7, with 9 bases that match TRBD2. Germline CDR1 KGHSH, CDR2 LQKENI. The CDR3 contains 22 residues. Trimming took 0 bases from V and 2 from J; bases not matched to a gene: 23. The CDR3 region is CASSPPWYRAGASGNGTYEQYF. For the CDR3, the DNA is TGTGCCAGCTCACCACCGTGGTACAGGGCTGGGGCTAGCGGGAACGGGACCTACGAGCAGTACTTC.

The J gene is TRBJ2-3, the V gene TRBV21-1; the D call of TRBD1 is as the table states it, not checked on the DNA. TRBV21-1 is a pseudogene locus. The CDR3 runs 12 residues. CDR3 coding DNA: TGTGCCAGCAGCAAACACGGCCAGGGACAGTATTTT. Protein product: CASSKHGQGQYF.

In this sample, this clone turned up a few times. V is TRBV21-1 and J is TRBJ1-1; the D call of TRBD1 is as the table states it, not checked on the DNA. TRBV21-1 is a listed pseudogene. The CDR3 is made up of 12 amino acids. The CDR3 here is CASTPGTHEAFF. In DNA form, the CDR3 reads TGTGCCAGCACCCCCGGGACACATGAAGCTTTCTTT.

The V and J genes are TRBV29-1 and TRBJ1-2, with D maybe TRBD1 (5 bases). The CDR3 spans 18 residues. The V gene lost 3 bases and the J gene lost 2 bases, with 25 bases spanning the gap. The germline CDR1 and CDR2 sequences are SQVTM and ANQGSEA. As DNA, the CDR3 is TGCAGCGTTGAGTCCCGGGCAGGAACATTTCGGGGGAACTATGGCTACACCTTC. Amino acids: CSVESRAGTFRGNYGYTF.

This clone has only a few counts. The rearrangement uses TRBV7-9 and TRBJ2-1; 7 bases are a match to TRBD2. Germline V gives CDR1 SEHNR, CDR2 FQNEAQ (reference sequence). The CDR3 has 12 residues. Trimming took 6 bases from V and 8 from J; bases not matched to a gene: 4. The CDR3 DNA sequence: TGTGCCAGCAGGTCGGCGGGGGATGAGCAGTTCTTC. Protein product: CASRSAGDEQFF. Full variable domain (outside the CDR3, taken from reference TRBV7-9 and TRBJ2-1): DTGVSQNPRHKITKRGQNVTFRCDPISEHNRLYWYRQTLGQGPEFLTYFQNEAQLEKSRLLSDRFSAERPKGSFSTLEIQRTEQGDSAMYLCASRSAGDEQFFGPGTRLTVL.

This chain connects TRBV18 to TRBJ1-3; D is ambiguous. V lost 4 bases to trimming and J lost 2 bases, with 12 bases between them. Germline assignment: CDR1 KGHSH and CDR2 LQKENI. The CDR3 length is 15 residues. The CDR3 nucleotides read TGTGCCAGCTCACGAGACCCGGGTCCTGGAAACACCATATATTTT. The encoded protein is CASSRDPGPGNTIYF. Looking up the rest from reference TRBV18 and TRBJ1-3 gives the full variable domain: NAGVMQNPRHLVRRRGQEARLRCSPMKGHSHVYWYRQLPEEGLKFMVYLQKENIIDESGMPKERFSAEFPKEGPSILRIQQVVRGDSAAYFCASSRDPGPGNTIYFGEGSWLTVV.

The rearrangement joins TRBV28 to TRBJ1-5; D gene uncertain. The CDR3 consists of 14 residues. The germline V gene has CDR1 MDHEN and CDR2 SYDVKM. The V end lost 1 base, the J end lost 5 bases, and 9 bases lay between the germline ends. CDR3 protein: CASSLLAGYQPQHF. In nucleotides, the CDR3 is TGTGCCAGCAGTTTATTAGCTGGGTATCAGCCCCAGCATTTT.

The V call is TRBV6-5, the J call TRBJ1-3; weak D call: TRBD1 (6 bases). The V gene lost 4 bases and the J gene lost 0 bases, with 10 bases spanning the gap. This CDR3 has 15 residues. Looked up from germline, CDR1 is MNHEY and CDR2 is SVGAGI. Here the CDR3 DNA reads TGTGCCAGCAGTTTCGACAGGATCTCTGGAAACACCATATATTTT. The encoded protein is CASSFDRISGNTIYF.

The chain is built from TRBV5-5 and TRBJ2-3, with TRBD1 identical over 7 bases. There are 14 residues in the CDR3. The junction had 5 bases not matched to a gene; V was cut back by 2 bases and J by 5 bases. Germline V CDR1 and CDR2: SGHKS, YYEKEE (reference sequence). Written as DNA, the CDR3 is TGTGCCAGCAGCTTTGCAGGGGGAGTAGATACGCAGTATTTT. The encoded protein is CASSFAGGVDTQYF. The entire variable domain, with the rest obtained from reference TRBV5-5 and TRBJ2-3, is as follows: DAGVTQSPTHLIKTRGQQVTLRCSPISGHKSVSWYQQVLGQGPQFIFQYYEKEERGRGNFPDRFSARQFPNYSSELNVNALLLGDSALYLCASSFAGGVDTQYFGPGTRLTVL.

This sequence joins TRBV25-1 and TRBJ2-2; the match to TRBD2 covers 9 bases. Unmatched junction bases numbered 3, after V lost 1 base and J lost 6 bases. The CDR3 length is 15 residues. Germline assignment: CDR1 MGHDK and CDR2 SYGVNS. The CDR3 nucleotides read TGTGCCAGCAGTGAATTGCTAGCGGGGCCCGGGGAGCTGTTTTTT. This sequence encodes CASSELLAGPGELFF.